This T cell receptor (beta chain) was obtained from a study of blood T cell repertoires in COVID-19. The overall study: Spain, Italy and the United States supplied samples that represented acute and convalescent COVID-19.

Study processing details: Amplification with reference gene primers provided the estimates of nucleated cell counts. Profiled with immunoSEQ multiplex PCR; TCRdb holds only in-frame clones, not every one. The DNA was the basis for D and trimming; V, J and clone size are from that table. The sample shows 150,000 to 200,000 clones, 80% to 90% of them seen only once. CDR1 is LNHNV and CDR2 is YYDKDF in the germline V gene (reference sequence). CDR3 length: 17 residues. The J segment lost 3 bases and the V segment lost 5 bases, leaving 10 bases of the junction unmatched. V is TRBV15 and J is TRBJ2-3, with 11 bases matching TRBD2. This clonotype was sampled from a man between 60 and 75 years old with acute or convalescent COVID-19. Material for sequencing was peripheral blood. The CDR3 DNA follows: TGTGCCACCAGCGGATTTAGCGGGAGGGCTGGTACAGATACGCAGTATTTT. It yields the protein CATSGFSGRAGTDTQYF.